These 7 T cell receptor beta chains were all obtained from the same sample, sequenced in a study of siplizumab effects on memory and regulatory T cells. Sequencing was performed with immunoSEQ multiplex PCR; in TCRdb, only in-frame clones are kept and a portion is missing. The table lists about 69,000 clones, 75% to 90% of them singletons. Input material: Tregs sorted from blood. These receptors all stem from a human donor in good health.

The CDR3 DNA sequence: TGTGCCAGCAGTTATAGCGGAACCTACAATGAGCAGTTCTTC. This codes for CASSYSGTYNEQFF. The chain uses TRBV6-6 and TRBJ2-1, with TRBD2 as a possible D gene (6 bases). The V gene's germline CDR1 is MNHNY and CDR2 SVGAGI (reference sequence). The CDR3 contains 14 residues. V was shortened by 3 bases and J by 2 bases, with 8 bases between the two germline ends.

The J gene is TRBJ1-2, the V gene TRBV6-5, with 10 bases lining up with TRBD1. The CDR3 has 13 amino acids. The germline V gene has CDR1 MNHEY and CDR2 SVGAGI. V lost 6 bases and J lost 7; bases outside the gene matches: 5. The CDR3: CASSHRDRGGYTF. CDR3 sequence (DNA): TGTGCCAGCAGCCACCGGGACAGGGGTGGCTACACCTTC.

The rearrangement uses TRBV5-1 and TRBJ2-2; 9 bases are shared with TRBD2. The CDR3 is made up of 16 amino acids. Germline-derived CDR1 and CDR2 are SGHRS and YFSETQ. The V and J ends lost 0 bases and 4 bases, in that order; junction bases with no gene match: 4. The CDR3, as DNA: TGCGCCAGCAGCTTGGCTAGCGGGATGGCCACCGGGGAGCTGTTTTTT. Its protein is CASSLASGMATGELFF.

This chain joins TRBV9 and TRBJ1-3; 7 bases line up with TRBD1. The CDR3 totals 15 residues. CDR1 and CDR2 from the germline V gene are SGDLS and YYNGEE. The junction had 2 bases not matched to a gene; V was cut back by 2 bases and J by 0 bases. CDR3 bases: TGTGCCAGCAGCGTTTCAGGGGGCTCTGGAAACACCATATATTTT. Amino acids: CASSVSGGSGNTIYF. The whole variable domain, filled in from reference TRBV9 and TRBJ1-3, reads DSGVTQTPKHLITATGQRVTLRCSPRSGDLSVYWYQQSLDQGLQFLIQYYNGEERAKGNILERFSAQQFPDLHSELNLSSLELGDSALYFCASSVSGGSGNTIYFGEGSWLTVV.

The rearrangement links TRBV5-8 to TRBJ1-2, with D unresolved. Germline loops: CDR1 SGHTS, CDR2 YDEGEE. CDR3 size: 12 residues. Deletions cut 5 bases from V and 3 bases from J, with 8 bases between. This CDR3 reads CASSAGHYGYTF. In DNA form, the CDR3 reads TGTGCCAGCAGTGCCGGACACTATGGCTACACCTTC.

The rearrangement joins TRBV27 to TRBJ2-6; D is unclear. V lost 2 bases to trimming and J lost 3 bases, with 11 bases between them. Germline V CDR1 and CDR2: MNHEY, SMNVEV (reference sequence). This CDR3 is 16 amino acids long. The CDR3 loop is CASSLASGGGANVLTF. CDR3 nucleotides: TGTGCCAGCAGTTTAGCTTCGGGTGGTGGGGCCAACGTCCTGACTTTC.

The rearrangement joins TRBV28 to TRBJ2-2; D is perhaps TRBD2 (5 bases). Per the germline V gene, CDR1 is MDHEN and CDR2 is SYDVKM. Trimming took 1 base from V and 7 from J, leaving 13 bases between them. This CDR3 comprises 15 residues. Here the CDR3 DNA reads TGTGCCAGCAGTTTATTGTGGCAGGAGGACGGGGAGCTGTTTTTT. Translating it yields CASSLLWQEDGELFF.